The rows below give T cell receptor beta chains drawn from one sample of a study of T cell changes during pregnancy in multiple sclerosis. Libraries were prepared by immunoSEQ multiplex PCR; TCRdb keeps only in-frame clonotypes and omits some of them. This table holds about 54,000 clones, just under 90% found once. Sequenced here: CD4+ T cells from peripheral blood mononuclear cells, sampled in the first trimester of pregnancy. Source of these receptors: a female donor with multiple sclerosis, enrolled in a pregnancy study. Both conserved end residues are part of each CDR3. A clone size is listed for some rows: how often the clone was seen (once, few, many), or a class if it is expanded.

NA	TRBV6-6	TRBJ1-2	CASSRIGQGVYGYTF
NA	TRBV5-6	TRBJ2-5	CASSLGLAPARETQYF
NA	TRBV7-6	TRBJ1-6	CASSLATDNSPLHF
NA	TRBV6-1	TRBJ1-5	CASSSSGDQPQHF
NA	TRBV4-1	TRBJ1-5	CASSQDLYRSQPQHF
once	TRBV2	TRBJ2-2	CASSEGTSGGFGELFF
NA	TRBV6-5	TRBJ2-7	CASSYSSGRLSYEQYF
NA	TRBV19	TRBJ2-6	CASSREPRGYSGANVLTF
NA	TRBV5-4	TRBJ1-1	CASSPGQGRTEAFF
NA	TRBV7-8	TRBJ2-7	CASRPRDTYYEQYF
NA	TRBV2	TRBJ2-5	CASSEDRFQETQYF
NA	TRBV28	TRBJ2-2	CASIEGGNTGELFF
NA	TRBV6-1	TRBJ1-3	CASSGTTGNTIYF
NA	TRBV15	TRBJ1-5	CATSRGAIQNNQPQHF
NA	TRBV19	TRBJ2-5	CASSSSGGSGETQYF
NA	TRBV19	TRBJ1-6	CASSSDRGFNSPLHF
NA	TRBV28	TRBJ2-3	CASSSRPEAGDTQYF
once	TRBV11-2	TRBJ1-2	CASSLTGKPGYGYTF
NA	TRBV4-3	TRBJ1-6	CASSQDQQTGTVNNSPLHF